The 8 T cell receptor beta chains reported below all come from one sample, sequenced in a study of T cells expressing NK-cell markers. Reprocessing the 5' RACE reads, TCRdb reports a single entry for every CDR3 protein and omits DNA. Its table lists about 380,000 distinct CDR3 sequences. Sequencing input: blood T cells: a sorted CD56 or NKG2C T cell subset, CD4+ or CD8+ T cells, or bulk PBMC T cells (not recorded which). Every receptor here comes from a man aged 18-69 years in good health.

The chain combines TRBV3-1 with TRBJ2-5. Per germline, CDR1 LGHDT and CDR2 YNNKEL (reference sequence). The CDR3 covers 15 residues. The CDR3 loop is CASSSVNRPQETQYF.

The rearrangement joins TRBV3-1 to TRBJ2-1; TCRdb's assignment of TRBD2 cannot be checked, as there is no DNA. CDR1 LGHDT and CDR2 YNNKEL come from the germline V gene (reference sequence). This CDR3 is built from 15 residues. CDR3 loop: CASSDGLAGVNEQFF.

V usage is TRBV9 and J usage is TRBJ1-6; lacking DNA, the TRBD1 call made by TCRdb goes unchecked. Germline lookup yields CDR1 SGDLS and CDR2 YYNGEE. CDR3 size: 14 residues. CDR3 protein: CASSVSTANSPLHF.

The gene calls are TRBV27 and TRBJ2-4; there is no DNA to check the TCRdb D call of TRBD1. Per germline, CDR1 MNHEY and CDR2 SMNVEV (reference sequence). This CDR3 region has 13 residues. CDR3 sequence: CASSGYGTDIQYF.

The chain joins TRBV12-3 or TRBV12-4 to TRBJ1-5; no DNA is available, so the TRBD1 call from TCRdb remains unchecked. The CDR3 sequence is 20 residues long. The CDR3 sequence: CASSLALLGQGVRGNQPQHF.

The chain carries TRBV6-5 and TRBJ2-7. This CDR3 is 15 amino acids long. The germline V gene encodes CDR1 MNHEY and CDR2 SVGAGI. Here the CDR3 reads CASSYNVRSEYEQYF.

CDR3 protein: CATSDSRLAGNNEQFF. The chain combines TRBV24-1 with TRBJ2-1; the TRBD2 assignment by TCRdb is unverifiable without DNA. CDR1 is KGHDR, CDR2 SFDVKD, per germline. The CDR3 extends over 16 amino acids.

The CDR3 here is CASSLSTARGTEAFF. The chain uses TRBV5-1 and TRBJ1-1; with no DNA, the TCRdb D assignment of TRBD1 cannot be verified. Germline-derived CDR1 and CDR2 are SGHRS and YFSETQ. The CDR3 spans 15 residues.